This is a list of T cell receptor beta chains from one sample in a study of response to subunit inactivated influenza vaccine. TCRdb re-derived calls from the RT-PCR reads in MiXCR, one entry per CDR3 protein. The sample includes about 780,000 distinct CDR3 sequences, roughly 18% of them seen just once. The specimen comprised PBMCs from blood, sampled roughly 5 days after vaccination. Source of these receptors: a man aged 50-59 years who received an inactivated influenza vaccine. Both conserved end residues are part of each CDR3. D genes are given only for firm matches. For some rows the clone size is stated as once, few or many, or as a class when expanded; others skip it.

d_call,j_call,clone_size,v_call,cdr3_aa,cdr3_nt
TRBD2,TRBJ2-1,few,TRBV4-3,CASSQRLAGGKNEQFF,TGCGCCAGCAGCCAACGACTAGCGGGAGGGAAGAATGAGCAGTTCTTC
NA,TRBJ2-2,few,TRBV24-1,CATSKRPGGELFF,TGTGCCACCAGTAAACGGCCGGGCGGGGAGCTGTTTTTT
TRBD2,TRBJ2-1,NA,TRBV6-2/TRBV6-3,CASRNGLAGNNEQFF,TGTGCCAGCAGGAACGGACTAGCGGGAAACAATGAGCAGTTCTTC
TRBD2,TRBJ2-7,few,TRBV5-5,CASSLVRLAGSEQYF,TGTGCCAGCAGCTTGGTTAGGCTAGCGGGATCCGAGCAGTACTTC
NA,TRBJ2-1,few,TRBV9,CASSVGNTRDNEQFF,TGTGCCAGCAGCGTAGGGAACACTAGGGACAATGAGCAGTTCTTC
NA,TRBJ2-3,NA,TRBV20-1,CSARDHQGIVTQYF,TGCAGTGCTAGAGACCACCAGGGAATTGTTACGCAGTATTTT
NA,TRBJ2-2,few,TRBV20-1,CSARGDGYTGELFF,TGCAGTGCTAGGGGGGACGGTTACACCGGGGAGCTGTTTTTT
NA,TRBJ1-1,few,TRBV12-3/TRBV12-4,CASSPAPTFTEAFF,TGTGCCAGCAGTCCTGCCCCCACCTTCACTGAAGCTTTCTTT
NA,TRBJ2-3,many,TRBV20-1,CSARGNRDTDTQYF,TGCAGTGCTAGAGGTAACAGGGACACAGATACGCAGTATTTT
TRBD1,TRBJ2-7,few,TRBV28,CASRDGTGGLSYEQYF,TGTGCCAGCAGAGACGGTACAGGGGGTCTCTCCTACGAGCAGTACTTC
TRBD1,TRBJ2-1,NA,TRBV7-6,CASSAFHGTEYNEQFF,TGTGCCAGCAGCGCCTTCCACGGGACAGAATACAATGAGCAGTTCTTC
TRBD2,TRBJ2-5,NA,TRBV5-1,CASSLGSTSGQETQYF,TGCGCCAGCAGCTTGGGATCGACTAGCGGGCAAGAGACCCAGTACTTC
TRBD1,TRBJ1-6,NA,TRBV27,CASSLDRDRGHLNSPLHF,TGTGCCAGCAGTTTAGACCGGGACAGGGGGCATTTGAATTCACCCCTCCACTTT
TRBD1,TRBJ2-5,few,TRBV12-3/TRBV12-4,CASSSTGAGETQYF,TGTGCCAGCAGTTCCACAGGGGCGGGAGAGACCCAGTACTTC
NA,TRBJ2-4,few,TRBV5-6,CASSRDVILAKNIQYF,TGTGCCAGCAGCCGGGATGTAATCTTGGCCAAAAACATTCAGTACTTC
NA,TRBJ2-2,NA,TRBV15,CATSREAARDTGELFF,TGTGCCACCAGCAGAGAAGCCGCTAGAGACACCGGGGAGCTGTTTTTT
NA,TRBJ1-6,many,TRBV15,CATSRGTDNSPLHF,TGTGCCACCAGCAGAGGGACAGATAATTCACCCCTCCACTTT
NA,TRBJ1-6,NA,TRBV6-2/TRBV6-3,CASSYSSDVYNSPLHF,TGTGCCAGCAGTTACTCGTCCGACGTCTATAATTCACCCCTCCACTTT
NA,TRBJ1-6,few,TRBV7-9,CASSLVGHQKNSPLHF,TGTGCCAGCAGTTTAGTCGGACACCAAAAAAATTCACCCCTCCACTTT
NA,TRBJ2-7,few,TRBV4-3,CASSHPQGSYEQYF,TGCGCCAGCAGCCACCCCCAGGGGTCTTACGAGCAGTACTTC
TRBD1,TRBJ2-3,NA,TRBV24-1,CATSDPQGDTQYF,TGTGCCACCAGTGATCCACAGGGGGATACGCAGTATTTT
NA,TRBJ2-1,few,TRBV20-1,CSARNGGGVHEQFF,TGCAGTGCTAGAAACGGGGGCGGGGTCCATGAGCAGTTCTTC
NA,TRBJ2-1,few,TRBV6-2/TRBV6-3,CASSYSRPSGGGNEQFF,TGTGCCAGCAGTTACTCGAGGCCTAGCGGAGGGGGCAATGAGCAGTTCTTC
TRBD1,TRBJ2-2,NA,TRBV28,CASSFDRVGGELFF,TGTGCCAGCAGCTTTGACAGGGTGGGCGGGGAGCTGTTTTTT
NA,TRBJ1-1,NA,TRBV13,CASSFVGGKRNTEAFF,TGTGCCAGCAGCTTCGTGGGGGGGAAGCGGAACACTGAAGCTTTCTTT
TRBD1,TRBJ1-1,NA,TRBV11-2,CASSLVIRQGRRTEAFF,TGTGCCAGCAGCTTAGTAATCCGACAGGGGAGGCGGACTGAAGCTTTCTTT
TRBD2,TRBJ2-1,many,TRBV20-1,CSARRWEGPLEQFF,TGCAGTGCTCGTAGGTGGGAGGGCCCTCTTGAGCAGTTCTTC
NA,TRBJ2-7,few,TRBV20-1,CSASRLGSSYEQYF,TGCAGTGCTAGCCGACTAGGCTCCTCCTACGAGCAGTACTTC
NA,TRBJ2-2,NA,TRBV20-1,CSARDGGRLNTGELFF,TGCAGTGCTAGAGATGGGGGGCGCCTGAACACCGGGGAGCTGTTTTTT
TRBD2,TRBJ2-1,NA,TRBV20-1,CSATGTSGIEEQFF,TGCAGTGCGACCGGGACTAGCGGGATTGAGGAGCAGTTCTTC
NA,TRBJ1-5,few,TRBV28,CASSFPSGGNQPQHF,TGTGCCAGCAGTTTTCCCTCCGGCGGGAATCAGCCCCAGCATTTT
NA,TRBJ2-1,NA,TRBV28,CASRKTWGNEQFF,TGTGCCAGCAGGAAAACCTGGGGCAATGAGCAGTTCTTC
TRBD2,TRBJ2-3,few,TRBV5-1,CASSFAINRTSGRWDTQYF,TGCGCCAGCAGCTTTGCGATCAACCGGACTAGCGGGAGATGGGATACGCAGTATTTT
NA,TRBJ2-7,few,TRBV12-3/TRBV12-4,CASSFWSSYEQYF,TGTGCCAGCAGTTTTTGGAGTTCCTACGAGCAGTACTTC
NA,TRBJ2-6,NA,TRBV12-3/TRBV12-4,CASTSNYEGQRHSGANVLTF,TGTGCCAGCACTTCAAACTACGAAGGGCAGAGACACTCTGGGGCCAACGTCCTGACTTTC
TRBD2,TRBJ2-3,few,TRBV7-8,CASSSGGPGGTQYF,TGTGCCAGCAGCTCGGGGGGACCGGGGGGTACGCAGTATTTT
NA,TRBJ1-6,few,TRBV20-1,CSAVRGARNSPLHF,TGCAGTGCCGTTCGGGGGGCTAGGAATTCACCCCTCCACTTT
TRBD1,TRBJ2-1,few,TRBV9,CASSGTGGHEQFF,TGTGCCAGCAGCGGGACAGGGGGTCATGAGCAGTTCTTC
TRBD2,TRBJ2-1,NA,TRBV15,CATRLAPYNEQFF,TGTGCCACCAGACTAGCGCCCTACAATGAGCAGTTCTTC
NA,TRBJ1-1,few,TRBV6-2/TRBV6-3,CASRSGVPNTEAFF,TGTGCCAGCAGGTCCGGGGTGCCGAACACTGAAGCTTTCTTT
NA,TRBJ1-1,many,TRBV7-2,CAIQRMGRTNTEAFF,TGTGCTATCCAGCGCATGGGCAGGACGAACACTGAAGCTTTCTTT
NA,TRBJ2-1,few,TRBV5-6,CASSQTGTLGNEQFF,TGTGCCAGCAGTCAGACCGGGACGCTGGGGAATGAGCAGTTCTTC
TRBD1,TRBJ1-1,few,TRBV20-1,CSAPTGGSGTEAFF,TGCAGTGCTCCGACAGGGGGTTCGGGTACTGAAGCTTTCTTT
TRBD2,TRBJ2-5,few,TRBV4-2,CASSQDWWASGGFETQYF,TGTGCCAGCAGCCAAGATTGGTGGGCTAGCGGGGGTTTCGAGACCCAGTACTTC
NA,TRBJ2-1,many,TRBV20-1,CSARLAADEQFF,TGCAGTGCTAGGCTAGCTGCCGATGAGCAGTTCTTC
NA,TRBJ2-1,NA,TRBV7-2,CASSLAGLATYNEQFF,TGTGCCAGCAGCTTAGCGGGGCTAGCTACCTACAATGAGCAGTTCTTC
NA,TRBJ1-4,few,TRBV5-1,CASQRGDQSHEKLFF,TGCGCCAGTCAACGAGGGGACCAGTCCCATGAAAAACTGTTTTTT
NA,TRBJ2-1,NA,TRBV3-1,CASSQENRYNEQFF,TGTGCCAGCAGCCAAGAAAATAGATACAATGAGCAGTTCTTC
NA,TRBJ1-1,few,TRBV12-3/TRBV12-4,CASSLGGGDTEAFF,TGTGCCAGCAGTTTAGGGGGGGGTGACACTGAAGCTTTCTTT
NA,TRBJ2-7,NA,TRBV6-1,CASDGGSSYEQYF,TGTGCCAGCGATGGGGGGAGCTCCTACGAGCAGTACTTC
NA,TRBJ1-4,NA,TRBV5-6,CASSPAQMGEKLFF,TGTGCCAGCAGTCCGGCGCAGATGGGTGAAAAACTGTTTTTT
TRBD1,TRBJ1-1,many,TRBV20-1,CSAGHRDRTFEAFF,TGCAGTGCTGGACACCGGGACAGAACTTTTGAAGCTTTCTTT
NA,TRBJ2-2,NA,TRBV20-1,CSARVRGSTGELFF,TGCAGTGCTAGAGTTAGGGGGAGCACCGGGGAGCTGTTTTTT